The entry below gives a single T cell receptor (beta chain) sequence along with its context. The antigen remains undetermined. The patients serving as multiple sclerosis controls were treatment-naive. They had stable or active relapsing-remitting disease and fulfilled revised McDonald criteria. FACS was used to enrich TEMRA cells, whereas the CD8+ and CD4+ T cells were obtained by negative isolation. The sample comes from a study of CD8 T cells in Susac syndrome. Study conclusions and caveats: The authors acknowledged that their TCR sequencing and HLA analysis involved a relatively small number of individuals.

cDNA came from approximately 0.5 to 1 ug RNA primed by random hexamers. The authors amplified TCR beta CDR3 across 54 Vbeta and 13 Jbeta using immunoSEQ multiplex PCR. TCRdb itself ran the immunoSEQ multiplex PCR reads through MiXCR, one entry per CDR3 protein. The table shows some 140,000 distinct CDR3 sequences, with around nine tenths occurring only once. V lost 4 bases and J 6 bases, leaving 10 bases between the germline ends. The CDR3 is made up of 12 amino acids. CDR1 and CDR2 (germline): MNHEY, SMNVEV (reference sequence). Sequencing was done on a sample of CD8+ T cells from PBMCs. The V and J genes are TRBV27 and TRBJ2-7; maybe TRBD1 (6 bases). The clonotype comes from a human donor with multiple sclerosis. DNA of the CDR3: TGTGCCAGCAGTTCCATGGACAGCGAGCAGTACTTC. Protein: CASSSMDSEQYF.